This T cell receptor beta chain was sequenced in a study of T cell responses to AZD1222 COVID-19 vaccine. Study findings and constraints: Donors were chiefly white British, with a greater number of females, and clonal diversity was perhaps underestimated. Just a handful of AZD1222 recipients tested seropositive at baseline. Unmutated variant regions reportedly attract nearly half of all spike-specific TCRs.

Regarding this clone: Its antigen is still unknown.

Repertoires were generated with immunoSEQ multiplex PCR, while TCRdb's copy carries only in-frame clones and drops some. The table has roughly 51,000 clones, more than 70% seen once. Analysis merged second doses at about 4 or about 12 weeks. Looked up from germline, CDR1 is SGHNT and CDR2 is YENEEA. This CDR3 has 13 amino acids. Trimming pared 4 bases from V and 7 bases from J, leaving 11 bases between. Sequenced here: peripheral blood, sampled 28 days after the second AZD1222 dose. The gene calls are TRBV11-3 and TRBJ2-1; possibly TRBD1 for D (7 bases). The sequence derives from an adult who received the AZD1222 COVID-19 vaccine. Here the CDR3 DNA reads TGTGCCAGCAGCTCAGGGGGGCTGAATGAGCAGTTCTTC. This translates into CASSSGGLNEQFF. Full variable domain (remainder filled in from reference TRBV11-3 and TRBJ2-1): EAGVVQSPRYKIIEKKQPVAFWCNPISGHNTLYWYLQNLGQGPELLIRYENEEAVDDSQLPKDRFSAERLKGVDSTLKIQPAELGDSAVYLCASSSGGLNEQFFGPGTRLTVL.